Below, 20 T cell receptor beta chains from the same sample are listed, as sequenced in a study of OX40 agonist ivuxolimab in advanced cancers. Using immunoSEQ multiplex PCR, the repertoire was profiled, and TCRdb retains in-frame clones only, with some absent. The repertoire includes about 80,000 clones, over 85% of them detected once, and more than 4% sits in the top ten. The sequencing here drew on CD4+ or CD8+ T cells sorted from blood, taken in a trial of the OX40 agonist ivuxolimab. These receptors came from an adult with an advanced solid tumor such as melanoma, head and neck, liver or kidney cancer.

The gene calls are TRBV6-5 and TRBJ2-3; the D gene is possibly TRBD2 (6 bases). The V gene lost 4 bases and the J gene lost 6 bases, with 14 bases spanning the gap. The CDR3 runs to 14 residues. CDR1 and CDR2 from the germline V gene are MNHEY and SVGAGI. The DNA of the CDR3 is TGTGCCAGCAGTTGGGGCGGGGCCCGGGATACGCAGTATTTT. As protein: CASSWGGARDTQYF.

The rearrangement links TRBV14 to TRBJ1-4; TRBD1 might be the D (6 bases). Germline CDR1 is SGHDN and CDR2 is FVKESK. V shed 3 bases and J shed 9 bases, with 8 bases lying between them. The CDR3 loop spans 12 amino acids. The CDR3 is CASSHTGQKLFF. In DNA, the CDR3 is TGTGCCAGCAGCCATACAGGGCAAAAACTGTTTTTT.

The chain couples TRBV5-5 to TRBJ1-3, with D possibly being TRBD1 (5 bases). Per the germline V gene, CDR1 is SGHKS and CDR2 is YYEKEE (reference sequence). The CDR3 is made up of 17 amino acids. The germline V and J ends were trimmed by 0 bases and 0 bases, with 13 bases remaining between them. The CDR3 nucleotides read TGTGCCAGCAGCTTGGCCTTGGACACCAGCTCTGGAAACACCATATATTTT. Translated: CASSLALDTSSGNTIYF.

The CDR3 DNA follows: TGTGCCAGCAGATCTTTGAGACAGGGGTACGAGCAGTACTTC. This gives the protein CASRSLRQGYEQYF. J is TRBJ2-7 and V is TRBV11-2; 8 nucleotides match TRBD1. Germline CDR1 is SGHAT and CDR2 is FQNNGV. The junction had 8 bases not matched to a gene; V was cut back by 6 bases and J by 4 bases. The CDR3 runs to 14 residues.

The chain has TRBV7-3 and TRBJ2-1; D might be TRBD2 (6 bases). V gave up 4 bases and J gave up 4 bases, with 17 bases separating them. Per the germline V gene, CDR1 is SGHTA and CDR2 is FQGTGA. There are 16 residues in the CDR3. CDR3 sequence (DNA): TGTGCCAGCAGCTCTCTGGGGCTAGCGAGTTACAATGAGCAGTTCTTC. Translation: CASSSLGLASYNEQFF.

This clone showed up just once. The V gene is TRBV27, the J gene TRBJ2-1; 9 nucleotides match TRBD1. Trimming took 5 bases from V and 10 from J; bases not matched to a gene: 12. The CDR3 has 15 amino acids. Germline values: CDR1 MNHEY, CDR2 SMNVEV (reference sequence). CDR3 amino acids: CASSPTGQGFREQFF. DNA for the CDR3: TGTGCCAGCAGTCCTACGGGACAGGGATTCAGGGAGCAGTTCTTC.

The rearrangement uses TRBV5-1 and TRBJ2-2, with D perhaps being TRBD1 or TRBD2 (5 bases each). V lost 7 bases to trimming and J lost 4 bases, with 20 bases between them. The CDR3 is made up of 16 amino acids. Germline V gene data show CDR1 as SGHRS and CDR2 as YFSETQ. The DNA for the CDR3 is TGCGCCAGCCGATCGGGCCTAGCAGGGCCCACCGGGGAGCTGTTTTTT. Its translation: CASRSGLAGPTGELFF. The full variable domain, with the rest looked up from reference TRBV5-1 and TRBJ2-2, is KAGVTQTPRYLIKTRGQQVTLSCSPISGHRSVSWYQQTPGQGLQFLFEYFSETQRNKGNFPGRFSGRQFSNSRSEMNVSTLELGDSALYLCASRSGLAGPTGELFFGEGSRLTVL.

The chain links TRBV28 to TRBJ2-7, with 7 bases matching TRBD1. Germline assignment: CDR1 MDHEN and CDR2 SYDVKM. This CDR3 comprises 14 residues. The ends lost 6 bases at V and 3 bases at J; junction bases unmatched: 8. The CDR3 DNA follows: TGTGCCAGCAGCCCCGGGACAGTTAACTACGAGCAGTACTTC. This sequence encodes CASSPGTVNYEQYF.

This clone was seen only once. This chain connects TRBV7-2 to TRBJ2-1; D unresolved. V was clipped by 2 bases and J by 4 bases, with 12 bases between them. The CDR3 has 15 amino acids. Germline CDR1 is SGHTA and CDR2 is FQGNSA. CDR3 region: CASSLQSSTYNEQFF. CDR3 nucleotides: TGTGCCAGCAGCTTACAATCTTCCACATACAATGAGCAGTTCTTC.

V usage is TRBV7-8 and J usage is TRBJ2-1; TRBD2 matches 9 bases. The J segment lost 4 bases and the V segment lost 7 bases, leaving 8 bases of the junction unmatched. This CDR3 has 15 residues. CDR1 and CDR2 from the germline V gene are SGHVS and FQNEAQ. CDR3 coding DNA: TGTGCCAGCACCCTGGCGGGGGGGGGTTACAATGAGCAGTTCTTC. Translation: CASTLAGGGYNEQFF.

As concerns this clone: A read error may account for a junction end that differs from germline. The CDR3 spells CASSPYSGKNVQFF. CDR3 sequence (DNA): TGTGCCAGCAGCCCCTATAGCGGGAAAAATGTGCAGTTCTTC. The rearrangement joins TRBV7-2 to TRBJ2-1; TRBD2 matches at 8 bases. The germline V gene has CDR1 SGHTA and CDR2 FQGNSA. The CDR3 length is 14 residues.

V gene TRBV7-2 combines with J gene TRBJ1-1; D is ambiguous. The length of the CDR3 is 12 residues. The ends were cut back, 4 bases at V and 5 bases at J, with 8 bases in the middle. Germline loops: CDR1 SGHTA, CDR2 FQGNSA. This chain's CDR3 is CASSWGRTEAFF. CDR3 coding DNA: TGTGCCAGCAGCTGGGGTCGGACTGAAGCTTTCTTT.

The chain employs TRBV28 and TRBJ1-1; D ambiguous. The V and J ends lost 3 bases and 5 bases respectively, with 16 bases between them. The CDR3 consists of 15 residues. Germline loops: CDR1 MDHEN, CDR2 SYDVKM. The CDR3 DNA sequence: TGTGCCAGCAGTTTCCCTCGGACGGTGCCGACTGAAGCTTTCTTT. This translates into CASSFPRTVPTEAFF. Looking up the rest from reference TRBV28 and TRBJ1-1 gives the full variable domain: DVKVTQSSRYLVKRTGEKVFLECVQDMDHENMFWYRQDPGLGLRLIYFSYDVKMKEKGDIPEGYSVSREKKERFSLILESASTNQTSMYLCASSFPRTVPTEAFFGQGTRLTVV.

The V and J genes are TRBV7-9 and TRBJ2-7, with TRBD2 identical over 14 bases. The CDR3 has 15 amino acids. Losses at the gene ends were 5 bases for V and 7 bases for J; bases not matched to a gene: 7. The germline CDR1 and CDR2 sequences are SEHNR and FQNEAQ (reference sequence). The CDR3 nucleotides are TGTGCCAGCAGCCTAGAGGGACTAGCGGGAGATGAGCAGTACTTC. Encoded protein: CASSLEGLAGDEQYF.

The J gene is TRBJ2-3, the V gene TRBV4-3; 12 nucleotides line up with TRBD2. Germline V gene sequence: CDR1 LGHNA, CDR2 YSLEER. The CDR3 loop spans 18 amino acids. J gave up 2 bases and V 0 bases, and 6 bases lay outside the gene matches. The CDR3 region is CASSQDRTSGTYTDTQYF. The CDR3 DNA follows: TGCGCCAGCAGCCAAGATAGGACTAGCGGGACCTACACAGATACGCAGTATTTT.

This clone was found once. This chain links TRBV19 with TRBJ2-7, with a possible D match to TRBD1 (5 bases). The CDR3 extends over 13 amino acids. V lost 4 bases to trimming and J lost 2 bases, with 9 bases between them. The V gene's germline CDR1 is LNHDA and CDR2 SQIVND (reference sequence). The CDR3 spells CASSKQVTYEQYF. The DNA of the CDR3 is TGTGCCAGTAGTAAACAGGTAACCTACGAGCAGTACTTC.

This chain links TRBV18 with TRBJ2-5; D is possibly TRBD2 (6 bases). The CDR3 covers 13 residues. CDR1 and CDR2 from the germline V gene are KGHSH and LQKENI. Trimming removed 6 bases from V and 3 bases from J, with 11 bases in between. DNA for the CDR3: TGTGCCAGCTCCAAGGGGAGGAAAGAGACCCAGTACTTC. This codes for CASSKGRKETQYF.

The chain links TRBV7-2 to TRBJ2-7, with a possible D match to TRBD1 (5 bases). Trimming removed 6 bases at V and 0 bases at J, with 15 bases between. This CDR3 is built from 15 residues. Germline V CDR1 and CDR2: SGHTA, FQGNSA. The CDR3 loop is CASRLGQGLSYEQYF. The CDR3 nucleotides are TGTGCCAGCAGGTTGGGGCAGGGCCTCTCCTACGAGCAGTACTTC.

V and J are TRBV6-1 and TRBJ2-2, with unresolved D. Germline values: CDR1 MNHNS, CDR2 SASEGT. The CDR3 is 14 residues long. V dropped 0 bases and J dropped 5 bases, with 7 bases sitting between them. CDR3 amino acids: CASSEAQVTGELFF. CDR3 nucleotides: TGTGCCAGCAGTGAAGCGCAGGTGACCGGGGAGCTGTTTTTT.

This clone appeared a single time. V and J are TRBV28 and TRBJ2-7; TRBD2 agrees at 7 bases. This CDR3 has 17 amino acids. CDR1 is MDHEN, CDR2 SYDVKM, per germline. V lost 8 bases to trimming and J lost 3 bases; unmatched junction nucleotides: 19. The CDR3 DNA follows: TGTGCCAGCCCCCCAACGAGGAAACTAGCGTCCCGCTACGAGCAGTACTTC. This encodes CASPPTRKLASRYEQYF.